The T cell receptor beta chain under discussion was sequenced for a study of PD-1 blockade in classical Hodgkin lymphoma. Study-wide results and caveats: What drove the repertoire differences, possibly disease activity or prior therapy, has not been defined. Only CD4+ TCR diversity, not CD8+, had risen significantly by C4D1. TCR diversity at baseline was reported to be reduced in newly diagnosed patients relative to healthy donors.

This table comes from immunoSEQ multiplex PCR, and its TCRdb copy is limited to in-frame clones, with some not included. The table lists 70,000 to 85,000 clones, about 92% of them singletons. As for this clone: Its antigen is currently unknown.

Relapse after autologous stem cell transplantation occurred in every patient, and brentuximab vedotin exposure varied. Complete response, partial response or progressive disease made up the best responses. Germline V gives CDR1 MNHEY, CDR2 SVGAGI. The CDR3 contains 15 residues. V gave up 0 bases and J gave up 4 bases; unmatched junction bases: 5. The chain recombines TRBV6-5 with TRBJ1-2; 7 bases match TRBD1. This clonotype was obtained from a human donor with classical Hodgkin lymphoma. Sequencing was performed on peripheral blood mononuclear cells (PBMCs), taken at baseline. CDR3 residues: CASSYSPTGSYGYTF. CDR3 DNA sequence: TGTGCCAGCAGTTACTCGCCGACAGGGTCCTATGGCTACACCTTC.